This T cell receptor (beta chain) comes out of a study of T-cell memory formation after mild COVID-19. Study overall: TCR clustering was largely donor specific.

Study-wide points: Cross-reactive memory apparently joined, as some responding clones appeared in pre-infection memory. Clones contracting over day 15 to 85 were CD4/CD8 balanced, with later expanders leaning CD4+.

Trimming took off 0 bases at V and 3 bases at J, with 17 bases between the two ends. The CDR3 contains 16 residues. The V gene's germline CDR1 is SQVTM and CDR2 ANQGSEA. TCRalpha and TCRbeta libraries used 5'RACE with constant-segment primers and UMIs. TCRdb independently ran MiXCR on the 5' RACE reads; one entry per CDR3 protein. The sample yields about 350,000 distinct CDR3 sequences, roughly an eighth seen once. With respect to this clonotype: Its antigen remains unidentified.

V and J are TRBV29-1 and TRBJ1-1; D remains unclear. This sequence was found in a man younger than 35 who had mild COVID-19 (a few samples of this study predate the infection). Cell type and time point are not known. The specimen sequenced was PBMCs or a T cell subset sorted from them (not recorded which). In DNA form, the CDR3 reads TGCAGCGTTGAAGATGGGTTCATCGGCATCGACACTGAAGCTTTCTTT. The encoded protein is CSVEDGFIGIDTEAFF.